These T cell receptor beta chains were read from a single sample in a study of cytomegalovirus exposure and HLA in healthy donors. TCRdb keeps only in-frame clones here, not all; method: immunoSEQ multiplex PCR. The sample holds 100,000 to 150,000 clones; roughly 70% are singletons and the top ten take approximately 3.5%. Sequencing used PBMCs. These receptors originate from a man younger than 40 in good health and CMV-seronegative. The CDR3 runs from the conserved cysteine through the conserved F or W. D genes are given only for firm matches. Clone size is stated in some rows and not others, as once, few, many or a class when expanded.

abundance: .
v_gene: TRBV23-1
d_gene: .
j_gene: TRBJ2-1
CDR3aa: CASSHQGGTFKYNEQFF
CDR3nt: TGCGCCAGCAGCCACCAGGGGGGAACATTTAAATACAATGAGCAGTTCTTC

abundance: .
v_gene: TRBV2
d_gene: .
j_gene: TRBJ2-1
CDR3aa: CASSETTSSYNEQFF
CDR3nt: TGTGCCAGCAGTGAAACGACTAGCTCCTACAATGAGCAGTTCTTC

abundance: .
v_gene: TRBV7-9
d_gene: .
j_gene: TRBJ1-5
CDR3aa: CSSSPGEQPQHF
CDR3nt: TGTTCCAGCAGCCCAGGGGAACAGCCCCAGCATTTT

abundance: .
v_gene: TRBV9
d_gene: TRBD1
j_gene: TRBJ1-2
CDR3aa: CASSVGQAYYGYTF
CDR3nt: TGTGCCAGCAGCGTCGGACAGGCATACTATGGCTACACCTTC

abundance: .
v_gene: TRBV10-3
d_gene: TRBD1
j_gene: TRBJ1-2
CDR3aa: CAISPGQGRDYTF
CDR3nt: TGTGCCATCAGTCCCGGACAGGGCCGGGACTACACCTTC

abundance: few
v_gene: TRBV6-5
d_gene: .
j_gene: TRBJ1-2
CDR3aa: CASSLGGQPYGYTF
CDR3nt: TGTGCCAGCAGTCTCGGAGGACAGCCCTATGGCTACACCTTC

abundance: .
v_gene: TRBV6-5
d_gene: TRBD2
j_gene: TRBJ2-5
CDR3aa: CASTRGSGAKETQYF
CDR3nt: TGTGCCAGCACCAGAGGAAGCGGGGCTAAAGAGACCCAGTACTTC

abundance: .
v_gene: TRBV7-9
d_gene: .
j_gene: TRBJ1-5
CDR3aa: CASSPGIGKQPQHF
CDR3nt: TGTGCCAGCAGCCCCGGGATAGGGAAGCAGCCCCAGCATTTT

abundance: .
v_gene: TRBV2
d_gene: .
j_gene: TRBJ1-4
CDR3aa: CASKGEFGEKLFF
CDR3nt: TGTGCCAGTAAGGGGGAGTTCGGTGAAAAACTGTTTTTT

abundance: .
v_gene: TRBV7-3
d_gene: .
j_gene: TRBJ2-2
CDR3aa: CASRLGAANTGELFF
CDR3nt: TGTGCCAGCAGGTTGGGGGCGGCGAACACCGGGGAGCTGTTTTTT

abundance: .
v_gene: TRBV5-4
d_gene: .
j_gene: TRBJ2-7
CDR3aa: CASSPGEKGRRAYEQYF
CDR3nt: TGTGCCAGCAGCCCCGGGGAGAAGGGGCGGAGGGCCTACGAGCAGTACTTC

abundance: .
v_gene: TRBV30
d_gene: TRBD1
j_gene: TRBJ2-7
CDR3aa: CAWSLGTGAWVYEQYF
CDR3nt: TGTGCCTGGAGCCTTGGGACAGGGGCTTGGGTCTACGAGCAGTACTTC

abundance: .
v_gene: TRBV7-8
d_gene: .
j_gene: TRBJ2-3
CDR3aa: CASSNDRDNAVITQYF
CDR3nt: TGTGCCAGCAGCAACGACCGGGACAATGCCGTAATTACGCAGTATTTT

abundance: .
v_gene: TRBV5-4
d_gene: .
j_gene: TRBJ1-1
CDR3aa: CASSSEAAGAEAFF
CDR3nt: TGTGCCAGCAGCTCCGAGGCGGCGGGCGCTGAAGCTTTCTTT

abundance: once
v_gene: TRBV9
d_gene: .
j_gene: TRBJ2-2
CDR3aa: CASSVRTANTGELFF
CDR3nt: TGTGCCAGCAGCGTCAGGACAGCTAACACCGGGGAGCTGTTTTTT

abundance: .
v_gene: TRBV7-8
d_gene: .
j_gene: TRBJ1-5
CDR3aa: CASSPYTGLNQPQHF
CDR3nt: TGTGCCAGCAGCCCCTACACAGGGCTCAATCAGCCCCAGCATTTT

abundance: .
v_gene: TRBV5-8
d_gene: .
j_gene: TRBJ2-5
CDR3aa: CASSLYPGETQYF
CDR3nt: TGTGCCAGCAGCTTGTACCCAGGGGAGACCCAGTACTTC

abundance: .
v_gene: TRBV10-2
d_gene: TRBD1
j_gene: TRBJ1-2
CDR3aa: CASRSTGQRSSGYTF
CDR3nt: TGCGCCAGCAGGAGTACGGGACAGAGGTCAAGTGGCTACACCTTC

abundance: .
v_gene: TRBV7-6
d_gene: TRBD1
j_gene: TRBJ1-1
CDR3aa: CASSLGTGHMAEAFF
CDR3nt: TGTGCCAGCAGCCTTGGGACAGGGCATATGGCTGAAGCTTTCTTT

abundance: .
v_gene: TRBV5-1
d_gene: TRBD2
j_gene: TRBJ2-1
CDR3aa: CASSGGLAGPGEQFF
CDR3nt: TGCGCCAGCAGCGGGGGACTAGCGGGCCCGGGGGAGCAGTTCTTC

abundance: .
v_gene: TRBV2
d_gene: .
j_gene: TRBJ2-7
CDR3aa: CASSDFDRFYEQYF
CDR3nt: TGTGCCAGCAGTGATTTCGACAGGTTCTACGAGCAGTACTTC

abundance: .
v_gene: TRBV6-5
d_gene: TRBD2
j_gene: TRBJ2-7
CDR3aa: CASSRGGSSYEQYF
CDR3nt: TGTGCCAGCAGTCGGGGGGGCAGCTCCTACGAGCAGTACTTC

abundance: .
v_gene: TRBV9
d_gene: .
j_gene: TRBJ2-7
CDR3aa: CASSVRTALEQYF
CDR3nt: TGTGCCAGCAGCGTACGGACAGCCCTCGAGCAGTACTTC

abundance: .
v_gene: TRBV6-1
d_gene: TRBD1
j_gene: TRBJ1-2
CDR3aa: CASSSRQGGSYTF
CDR3nt: TGTGCCAGCAGCAGTAGACAGGGGGGAAGCTACACCTTC

abundance: .
v_gene: TRBV10-3
d_gene: TRBD1
j_gene: TRBJ2-2
CDR3aa: CAISESRGPGELFF
CDR3nt: TGTGCCATCAGTGAGTCCAGGGGGCCCGGGGAGCTGTTTTTT

abundance: .
v_gene: TRBV7-9
d_gene: .
j_gene: TRBJ2-5
CDR3aa: CASSLLQGWETQYF
CDR3nt: TGTGCCAGCAGCCTCCTTCAGGGGTGGGAGACCCAGTACTTC

abundance: .
v_gene: TRBV5-6
d_gene: TRBD1
j_gene: TRBJ2-7
CDR3aa: CASSSDRESSYEQYF
CDR3nt: TGTGCCAGCAGCTCGGACAGGGAAAGCTCCTACGAGCAGTACTTC

abundance: .
v_gene: TRBV18
d_gene: .
j_gene: TRBJ1-4
CDR3aa: CATSAWNEKLFF
CDR3nt: TGTGCCACCTCCGCGTGGAATGAAAAACTGTTTTTT

abundance: .
v_gene: TRBV28
d_gene: .
j_gene: TRBJ2-3
CDR3aa: CASTPLWGASADTDTQYF
CDR3nt: TGTGCCAGCACGCCATTGTGGGGCGCTAGCGCCGACACAGATACGCAGTATTTT

abundance: .
v_gene: TRBV4-3
d_gene: .
j_gene: TRBJ2-6
CDR3aa: CASSSDSSGANVLTF
CDR3nt: TGCGCCAGCAGCTCTGACAGCTCTGGGGCCAACGTCCTGACTTTC

abundance: .
v_gene: TRBV28
d_gene: .
j_gene: TRBJ1-3
CDR3aa: CASSSIALAGAGGNTIYF
CDR3nt: TGTGCCAGCAGTAGTATCGCGCTGGCAGGGGCGGGTGGAAACACCATATATTTT

abundance: once
v_gene: TRBV5-1
d_gene: .
j_gene: TRBJ1-5
CDR3aa: CASSLDSGGQPQHF
CDR3nt: TGCGCCAGCAGCTTGGACTCCGGCGGTCAGCCCCAGCATTTT

abundance: once
v_gene: TRBV19
d_gene: .
j_gene: TRBJ1-3
CDR3aa: CASSWQGEAGNTIYF
CDR3nt: TGTGCCAGTAGTTGGCAGGGTGAGGCTGGAAACACCATATATTTT

abundance: few
v_gene: TRBV7-9
d_gene: TRBD1
j_gene: TRBJ1-6
CDR3aa: CSSGGQVDNSPLHF
CDR3nt: TGTTCCAGCGGCGGACAGGTCGACAATTCACCCCTCCACTTT

abundance: .
v_gene: TRBV7-9
d_gene: .
j_gene: TRBJ1-2
CDR3aa: CASSLAGGANYGYTF
CDR3nt: TGTGCCAGCAGCTTAGCCGGGGGGGCTAACTATGGCTACACCTTC

abundance: once
v_gene: TRBV11-2
d_gene: TRBD2
j_gene: TRBJ2-1
CDR3aa: CASSLLAGGYNEQFF
CDR3nt: TGTGCCAGCAGCTTACTAGCGGGGGGATACAATGAGCAGTTCTTC

abundance: .
v_gene: TRBV11-2
d_gene: .
j_gene: TRBJ1-2
CDR3aa: CASSLRRVGGYTF
CDR3nt: TGTGCCAGCAGCCTTAGACGGGTCGGTGGCTACACCTTC

abundance: .
v_gene: TRBV4-1
d_gene: .
j_gene: TRBJ2-2
CDR3aa: CASSQDGRTPNTGELFF
CDR3nt: TGCGCCAGCAGCCAAGATGGTCGGACACCGAACACCGGGGAGCTGTTTTTT

abundance: .
v_gene: TRBV6-5
d_gene: TRBD1
j_gene: TRBJ1-1
CDR3aa: CARNTGAPLSTEAFF
CDR3nt: TGTGCCAGAAACACAGGGGCTCCTTTAAGTACTGAAGCTTTCTTT

abundance: few
v_gene: TRBV4-3
d_gene: TRBD1
j_gene: TRBJ2-1
CDR3aa: CASSQDGQGNEQFF
CDR3nt: TGCGCCAGCAGCCAAGATGGACAGGGGAATGAGCAGTTCTTC

abundance: .
v_gene: TRBV7-6
d_gene: TRBD1
j_gene: TRBJ2-7
CDR3aa: CASSLQGASQAEQYF
CDR3nt: TGTGCCAGCAGCTTACAGGGGGCATCCCAGGCCGAGCAGTACTTC

abundance: .
v_gene: TRBV4-3
d_gene: .
j_gene: TRBJ1-3
CDR3aa: CASSQGQSSGNTIYF
CDR3nt: TGCGCCAGCAGCCAAGGACAGAGCTCTGGAAACACCATATATTTT

abundance: .
v_gene: TRBV27
d_gene: .
j_gene: TRBJ1-1
CDR3aa: CASSLRGRANTEAFF
CDR3nt: TGTGCCAGCAGTTTAAGGGGGAGGGCGAACACTGAAGCTTTCTTT

abundance: .
v_gene: TRBV14
d_gene: .
j_gene: TRBJ2-5
CDR3aa: CASSQAGRGAAETQYF
CDR3nt: TGTGCCAGCAGCCAAGCTGGGAGGGGGGCGGCGGAGACCCAGTACTTC

abundance: once
v_gene: TRBV6-1
d_gene: .
j_gene: TRBJ1-1
CDR3aa: CASSGYPGVGNTEAFF
CDR3nt: TGTGCCAGCAGTGGGTATCCCGGGGTGGGGAACACTGAAGCTTTCTTT

abundance: .
v_gene: TRBV28
d_gene: TRBD1
j_gene: TRBJ1-2
CDR3aa: CASSLSRDSIYGYTF
CDR3nt: TGTGCCAGCAGTCTCTCCCGGGACAGCATATATGGCTACACCTTC

abundance: once
v_gene: TRBV28
d_gene: TRBD1
j_gene: TRBJ1-2
CDR3aa: CASSSLTGDYGYTF
CDR3nt: TGTGCCAGCAGTTCGTTGACAGGGGACTATGGCTACACCTTC

abundance: few
v_gene: TRBV9
d_gene: .
j_gene: TRBJ1-6
CDR3aa: CASSFRRNSPLHF
CDR3nt: TGTGCCAGCAGCTTTCGTCGGAATTCACCCCTCCACTTT

abundance: .
v_gene: TRBV28
d_gene: .
j_gene: TRBJ1-2
CDR3aa: CASSLNRHYGYTF
CDR3nt: TGTGCCAGCAGTTTAAACAGGCACTATGGCTACACCTTC

abundance: .
v_gene: TRBV5-5
d_gene: TRBD1
j_gene: TRBJ1-2
CDR3aa: CASSFRGWDGYTF
CDR3nt: TGTGCCAGCAGCTTCAGGGGGTGGGATGGCTACACCTTC

abundance: .
v_gene: TRBV18
d_gene: TRBD2
j_gene: TRBJ2-1
CDR3aa: CASSPGGGHYNEQFF
CDR3nt: TGTGCCAGCTCACCCGGGGGAGGGCACTACAATGAGCAGTTCTTC

abundance: .
v_gene: TRBV2
d_gene: TRBD2
j_gene: TRBJ2-7
CDR3aa: CASSFFAGGSTYEQYF
CDR3nt: TGTGCCAGCAGCTTCTTCGCGGGGGGATCGACCTACGAGCAGTACTTC

abundance: .
v_gene: TRBV6-6
d_gene: .
j_gene: TRBJ1-4
CDR3aa: CASSYSMGGAGEKLFF
CDR3nt: TGTGCCAGCAGTTACTCGATGGGGGGGGCCGGAGAAAAACTGTTTTTT

abundance: once
v_gene: TRBV19
d_gene: .
j_gene: TRBJ2-1
CDR3aa: CASKEGANYNEQFF
CDR3nt: TGTGCCAGTAAGGAGGGGGCTAACTACAATGAGCAGTTCTTC

abundance: .
v_gene: TRBV5-6
d_gene: TRBD1
j_gene: TRBJ1-1
CDR3aa: CASSLGDSGSAFF
CDR3nt: TGTGCCAGCAGCTTGGGGGACAGTGGATCAGCTTTCTTT

abundance: once
v_gene: TRBV6-1
d_gene: .
j_gene: TRBJ1-6
CDR3aa: CASSVGGTLHF
CDR3nt: TGTGCCAGCAGTGTCGGGGGTACCCTCCACTTT

abundance: once
v_gene: TRBV6-1
d_gene: .
j_gene: TRBJ1-2
CDR3aa: CASYSGAVYGYTF
CDR3nt: TGTGCCAGCTACAGTGGAGCGGTCTATGGCTACACCTTC

abundance: .
v_gene: TRBV13
d_gene: .
j_gene: TRBJ2-6
CDR3aa: CASSFLRDSGANVLTF
CDR3nt: TGTGCCAGCAGCTTTCTGCGGGACTCTGGGGCCAACGTCCTGACTTTC

abundance: .
v_gene: TRBV7-2
d_gene: TRBD1
j_gene: TRBJ2-7
CDR3aa: CASSLATGGIYEQYF
CDR3nt: TGTGCCAGCAGCTTAGCCACAGGGGGAATCTACGAGCAGTACTTC